One sample yielded the 12 T cell receptor beta chains listed below, sequenced in a study of Tregs in tolerant kidney transplant recipients. The nonmyeloablative bone marrow transplants came from related graft donors, with transient mixed chimerism. Libraries were prepared by immunoSEQ multiplex PCR; TCRdb keeps only in-frame clonotypes and omits some of them. The sample carries around 50,000 clones, around 93% recorded once. Sample: CD8+ T cells from blood (PBMCs), taken 24 months after the transplant. Receptor source: a human patient who received a combined kidney and bone marrow transplant. Some T cells may arise from the graft donor.

This chain uses TRBV13 with TRBJ1-2; weak D call: TRBD1 (6 bases). Trimming cost V 0 bases and J 2 bases, with 13 bases left between them. Germline V CDR1 and CDR2: PRHDT, FYEKMQ (reference sequence). There are 16 residues in the CDR3. CDR3 amino acids: CASSLGRTDRNYGYTF. CDR3 coding DNA: TGTGCCAGCAGCTTAGGGCGGACAGACAGGAACTATGGCTACACCTTC.

This clone was seen only once. This rearrangement joins TRBV11-2 to TRBJ2-3, with TRBD2 identical over 7 bases. V lost 5 bases, J lost 6 bases, and 14 bases stayed unmatched. Germline assignment: CDR1 SGHAT and CDR2 FQNNGV. This CDR3 spans 16 amino acids. CDR3 region: CASSPQRDYRADTQYF. The CDR3 nucleotides are TGTGCCAGCAGCCCCCAAAGGGACTATCGAGCGGATACGCAGTATTTT.

Judged by abundance, this clone is medium-sized. V is TRBV4-3 and J is TRBJ1-2, with 7 bases aligning to TRBD1. This CDR3 has 14 residues. J was trimmed by 6 bases and V by 1 base; bases with no gene match: 5. Germline CDR1 reads LGHNA; CDR2 reads YSLEER. CDR3 in amino acids: CASSQVSTGDGYTF. For the CDR3, the DNA is TGCGCCAGCAGCCAAGTGTCTACAGGGGATGGCTACACCTTC.

This clone appeared once. The CDR3 sequence is CASSQEELSSYNEQFF. The CDR3 DNA reads TGCGCCAGCAGCCAAGAAGAGCTAAGCTCCTACAATGAGCAGTTCTTC. The chain is built from TRBV4-3 and TRBJ2-1; D unresolved. Germline V lookup: CDR1 LGHNA, CDR2 YSLEER. The CDR3 spans 16 residues. Trimming stripped 0 bases from V and 0 bases from J, with 9 bases between.

The rearrangement uses TRBV5-1 and TRBJ2-7; 8 bases are a match to TRBD1. Per the germline V gene, CDR1 is SGHRS and CDR2 is YFSETQ. The CDR3 is made up of 14 amino acids. The ends lost 4 bases at V and 2 bases at J; junction bases unmatched: 5. CDR3 amino acids: CASSTDRATYEQYF. The CDR3 DNA reads as TGCGCCAGCAGCACGGACAGGGCCACCTACGAGCAGTACTTC.

The chain is built from TRBV27 and TRBJ2-7; D gene unclear. With 1 base removed from V and 2 bases from J, the gap between germline ends came to 15 bases. The CDR3 extends over 16 amino acids. The germline V gene has CDR1 MNHEY and CDR2 SMNVEV (reference sequence). This CDR3 reads CASSLYAVEPTYEQYF. The DNA of the CDR3 is TGTGCCAGCAGTTTATATGCGGTTGAACCTACCTACGAGCAGTACTTC.

The chain links TRBV29-1 to TRBJ2-7; maybe TRBD1 (7 bases). Germline-derived CDR1 and CDR2 are SQVTM and ANQGSEA. Trimming took off 0 bases at V and 2 bases at J, with 11 bases between the two ends. CDR3 length equals 14 residues. DNA for the CDR3: TGCAGCGTTGAAGACGCAGGGGGGACCTACGAGCAGTACTTC. Translated: CSVEDAGGTYEQYF.

The chain is built from TRBV5-6 and TRBJ1-1, with D tentatively TRBD1 (6 bases). Trimming took off 0 bases at V and 1 base at J, with 13 bases between the two ends. Germline V gene lookup returns CDR1 SGHDT and CDR2 YYEEEE. The CDR3 runs to 16 residues. As DNA, the CDR3 is TGTGCCAGCAGCTTGGCTGGGGGCAGGAAGAACACTGAAGCTTTCTTT. Its translation is CASSLAGGRKNTEAFF.

The chain combines TRBV4-3 with TRBJ2-1; perhaps TRBD2 as D (5 bases). CDR3 length: 14 residues. The germline CDR1 and CDR2 sequences are LGHNA and YSLEER. Trimming pared 4 bases from V and 6 bases from J, leaving 13 bases between. CDR3 DNA sequence: TGCGCCAGCAGCCTCGCCCGGGGTTCCAATGAGCAGTTCTTC. This gives the protein CASSLARGSNEQFF.

This CDR3 reads CASSLAGGIPSYEQYF. Here the CDR3 DNA reads TGTGCCAGCAGCTTAGCGGGAGGTATCCCATCCTACGAGCAGTACTTC. The rearrangement uses TRBV7-6 and TRBJ2-7, with D possibly matching TRBD2 (6 bases). With 0 bases removed from V and 1 base from J, the gap between germline ends came to 13 bases. Germline V gene lookup returns CDR1 SGHVS and CDR2 FNYEAQ. This CDR3 has 16 residues. The variable domain in full, with the rest retrieved from reference TRBV7-6 and TRBJ2-7, is GAGVSQSPRYKVTKRGQDVALRCDPISGHVSLYWYRQALGQGPEFLTYFNYEAQQDKSGLPNDRFSAERPEGSISTLTIQRTEQRDSAMYRCASSLAGGIPSYEQYFGPGTRLTVT.

This chain links TRBV19 with TRBJ2-3, with 9 bases lining up with TRBD1. This CDR3 has 15 amino acids. V was clipped by 3 bases and J by 5 bases; unmatched bases: 6. Germline values: CDR1 LNHDA, CDR2 SQIVND (reference sequence). The CDR3 protein is CASSITGGLEDTQYF. CDR3 DNA sequence: TGTGCCAGTAGTATCACAGGGGGCCTGGAAGATACGCAGTATTTT.

This chain joins TRBV5-1 and TRBJ2-1; 10 bases map to TRBD2. Looked up from germline, CDR1 is SGHRS and CDR2 is YFSETQ. The ends lost 1 base at V and 7 bases at J; junction bases unmatched: 5. The CDR3 runs to 15 residues. CDR3 sequence: CASSLSTSGVNEQFF. Written as DNA, the CDR3 is TGCGCCAGCAGCTTGAGCACTAGCGGGGTGAATGAGCAGTTCTTC.